This T cell receptor beta chain came from a study of CD8+CD57+ T cells in acquired aplastic anemia. General study findings and limits: The number of CD8+ CDR3 sequences shared by patients and controls was twenty-nine.

The CDR3 has 16 residues. CDR1 is SNHLY and CDR2 is FYNNEI in the germline V gene. Losses at the gene ends were 3 bases for V and 5 bases for J; bases not matched to a gene: 10. For this clonotype: Its antigen is not identified.

The template for TCR beta VDJ and CDR3 sequence profiling was genomic DNA. Each CDR3 protein gets one entry after TCRdb re-called the reads with MiXCR. The data show about 190,000 distinct CDR3 sequences, around 66% seen once. The sequenced sample was sorted CD4+, CD8+, or CD8+CD57+ T cells (not recorded which) from PBMCs. The chain links TRBV2 to TRBJ2-7, with 10 bases matching TRBD2. The clonotype originates from a human donor with severe aplastic anemia or a healthy control (not recorded which). In nucleotides, the CDR3 is TGTGCCAGCAGTGATGTCGGAGCGGGAGGGCCCAACGAGCAGTACTTC. It encodes CASSDVGAGGPNEQYF.